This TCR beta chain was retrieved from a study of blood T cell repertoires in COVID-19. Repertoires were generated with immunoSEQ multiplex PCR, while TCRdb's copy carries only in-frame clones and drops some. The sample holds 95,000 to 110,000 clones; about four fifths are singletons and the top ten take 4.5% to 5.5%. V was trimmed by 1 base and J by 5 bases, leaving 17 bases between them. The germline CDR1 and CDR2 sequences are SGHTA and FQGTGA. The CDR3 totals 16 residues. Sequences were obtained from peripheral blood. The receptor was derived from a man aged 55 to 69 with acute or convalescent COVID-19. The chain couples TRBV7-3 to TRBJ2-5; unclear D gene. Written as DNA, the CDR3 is TGTGCCAGCAGCTTAATGGGTAGCCGAGAATTCGAGACCCAGTACTTC. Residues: CASSLMGSREFETQYF. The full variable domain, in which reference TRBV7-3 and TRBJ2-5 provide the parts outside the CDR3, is GAGVSQTPSNKVTEKGKYVELRCDPISGHTALYWYRQSLGQGPEFLIYFQGTGAADDSGLPNDRFFAVRPEGSVSTLKIQRTERGDSAVYLCASSLMGSREFETQYFGPGTRLLVL.